These 27 T cell receptor beta chains were sequenced from one sample in a study of T cell clones after liver transplantation. Some clones are missing from TCRdb's copy, which holds only in-frame ones; the method was immunoSEQ multiplex PCR. Among fewer than 45,000 clones, 86% were seen once, and the ten largest hold roughly 2.5%. Sequenced here: CD4+ T cells from blood, sampled 24 months after liver transplant. The receptors were sampled from a human patient who received a liver transplant. T cells may partly derive from the graft donor.

The V and J genes are TRBV28 and TRBJ2-7; D remains ambiguous. The CDR3 sequence is 12 residues long. Germline V gene sequence: CDR1 MDHEN, CDR2 SYDVKM. V was pared by 6 bases and J by 0 bases, with 6 bases between. The CDR3 region is CASRTYSYEQYF. Written as DNA, the CDR3 is TGTGCCAGCAGGACCTACTCCTACGAGCAGTACTTC.

The chain combines TRBV2 with TRBJ2-5, with unresolved D. The length of the CDR3 is 12 residues. Germline lookup yields CDR1 SNHLY and CDR2 FYNNEI. Trimming took 3 bases from V and 7 from J, leaving 9 bases between them. For the CDR3, the DNA is TGTGCCAGCAGTGAGGCCGGCGGGACCCAGTACTTC. Residues: CASSEAGGTQYF. The variable domain in full, with the rest retrieved from reference TRBV2 and TRBJ2-5, is EPEVTQTPSHQVTQMGQEVILRCVPISNHLYFYWYRQILGQKVEFLVSFYNNEISEKSEIFDDQFSVERPDGSNFTLKIRSTKLEDSAMYFCASSEAGGTQYFGPGTRLLVL.

This sequence joins TRBV19 and TRBJ1-5; 8 nucleotides align to TRBD1. CDR3 size: 16 residues. Germline CDR1 is LNHDA and CDR2 is SQIVND (reference sequence). Trimming took 7 bases from V and 0 from J; bases not matched to a gene: 8. CDR3 protein: CASKTGAEISNQPQHF. The CDR3 nucleotides read TGTGCCAGTAAGACAGGGGCGGAAATTAGCAATCAGCCCCAGCATTTT.

The gene calls are TRBV6-6 and TRBJ1-1; TRBD1 might be the D (5 bases). The CDR3 is made up of 12 amino acids. Germline lookup yields CDR1 MNHNY and CDR2 SVGAGI (reference sequence). V shed 4 bases and J shed 5 bases, with 8 bases lying between them. The CDR3 region has the DNA TGTGCCAGCAGTTCCCGGGGGACTGAAGCTTTCTTT. Its protein product is CASSSRGTEAFF.

The chain employs TRBV19 and TRBJ2-7, with 8 bases aligning to TRBD1. The CDR3 has 15 residues. Looked up from germline, CDR1 is LNHDA and CDR2 is SQIVND (reference sequence). Losses at the gene ends were 9 bases for V and 7 bases for J; bases not matched to a gene: 17. The CDR3 region is CASRAGAGGEREQYF. The CDR3 region has the DNA TGTGCCAGCCGCGCCGGGGCAGGGGGCGAGCGGGAGCAGTACTTC.

The DNA of the CDR3 is TGTGCCAGCAGTTCCGGACAGAATGGCAATCAGCCCCAGCATTTT. Its protein product is CASSSGQNGNQPQHF. The rearrangement joins TRBV6-5 to TRBJ1-5; maybe TRBD1 (6 bases). The CDR3 totals 15 residues. Trimming removed 4 bases at V and 2 bases at J, with 12 bases between. In germline, CDR1 is MNHEY, CDR2 SVGAGI.

The chain uses TRBV4-1 and TRBJ2-1; the D gene is possibly TRBD2 (6 bases). Trimming removed 4 bases from V and 7 bases from J, with 17 bases in between. Germline V CDR1 and CDR2: MGHRA, YSYEKL. This CDR3 region has 15 residues. CDR3 residues: CASSRVGLAGNEQFF. CDR3 in DNA: TGCGCCAGCAGCCGGGTGGGACTGGCGGGGAATGAGCAGTTCTTC.

This chain links TRBV7-9 with TRBJ1-6; D remains ambiguous. V lost 2 bases and J 5 bases, leaving 7 bases between the germline ends. CDR1 and CDR2 (germline): SEHNR, FQNEAQ (reference sequence). The CDR3 is made up of 14 amino acids. The CDR3 nucleotides read TGTGCCAGCAGCTTAAGTTGGGATAATTCACCCCTCCACTTT. Its protein product is CASSLSWDNSPLHF.

V is TRBV27 and J is TRBJ1-1; 8 bases agree with TRBD1. J was trimmed by 1 base and V by 3 bases; bases with no gene match: 7. CDR1 MNHEY and CDR2 SMNVEV come from the germline V gene (reference sequence). The CDR3 is 16 amino acids. CDR3: CASSFRSGTGNTEAFF. The CDR3 region has the DNA TGTGCCAGCAGTTTCCGCTCCGGGACAGGGAACACTGAAGCTTTCTTT.

The V call is TRBV6-4, the J call TRBJ1-4; D not resolved. CDR1 is MRHNA and CDR2 is SNTAGT in the germline V gene. V was clipped by 5 bases and J by 0 bases, with 22 bases between them. The CDR3 has 19 amino acids. The CDR3 sequence is CASSTMTTPRTATNEKLFF. Written as DNA, the CDR3 is TGTGCCAGCAGTACTATGACGACCCCGAGGACGGCAACTAATGAAAAACTGTTTTTT.

This chain uses TRBV2 with TRBJ2-5; 10 nucleotides agree with TRBD2. CDR3 length equals 17 residues. CDR1 and CDR2 (germline): SNHLY, FYNNEI. J lost 4 bases, V lost 5 bases, and 13 bases had no gene match. The CDR3 region is CASSLGLAGGLPETQYF. CDR3 bases: TGTGCCAGCAGTCTCGGGTTAGCGGGGGGACTCCCAGAGACCCAGTACTTC.

The rearrangement links TRBV7-6 to TRBJ2-5, with D maybe TRBD1 (6 bases). This CDR3 has 14 residues. Trimming stripped 5 bases from V and 5 bases from J, with 15 bases between. CDR1 is SGHVS and CDR2 is FNYEAQ in the germline V gene. The CDR3 DNA follows: TGTGCCAGCAGCCAGGACAGTCTTGGGGAGACCCAGTACTTC. Translated, it gives CASSQDSLGETQYF. Filled out from reference TRBV7-6 and TRBJ2-5, the complete variable domain reads GAGVSQSPRYKVTKRGQDVALRCDPISGHVSLYWYRQALGQGPEFLTYFNYEAQQDKSGLPNDRFSAERPEGSISTLTIQRTEQRDSAMYRCASSQDSLGETQYFGPGTRLLVL.

This chain uses TRBV5-1 with TRBJ2-1; 9 bases fit TRBD1. The CDR3 loop spans 15 amino acids. Germline V gene lookup returns CDR1 SGHRS and CDR2 YFSETQ. Trimming removed 4 bases from V and 1 base from J; junction bases left unmatched: 3. In DNA form, the CDR3 reads TGCGCCAGCAGCCAGGGACAGGGATCCTACAATGAGCAGTTCTTC. Its translation is CASSQGQGSYNEQFF.

The chain joins TRBV6-1 to TRBJ1-1; D possibly corresponds to TRBD1 (6 bases). V was cut by 7 bases and J by 7 bases, with 22 bases left in between. The germline V gene encodes CDR1 MNHNS and CDR2 SASEGT. The CDR3 consists of 15 residues. CDR3 sequence (DNA): TGTGCCAGCATAGGGTCAAGGACAGCGTTATATGAAGCTTTCTTT. Protein: CASIGSRTALYEAFF.

The chain employs TRBV7-9 and TRBJ1-2; 7 bases map to TRBD1. The junction had 3 bases not matched to a gene; V was cut back by 1 base and J by 4 bases. CDR3 length: 14 residues. Germline values: CDR1 SEHNR, CDR2 FQNEAQ (reference sequence). CDR3 sequence: CASSLVSGGYGYTF. In nucleotides, the CDR3 is TGTGCCAGCAGCTTAGTTTCAGGGGGCTATGGCTACACCTTC. Based on the CDR3 plus reference TRBV7-9 and TRBJ1-2, the full variable domain is DTGVSQNPRHKITKRGQNVTFRCDPISEHNRLYWYRQTLGQGPEFLTYFQNEAQLEKSRLLSDRFSAERPKGSFSTLEIQRTEQGDSAMYLCASSLVSGGYGYTFGSGTRLTVV.

The rearrangement links TRBV30 to TRBJ2-2; 13 bases map to TRBD2. V dropped 3 bases and J dropped 7; count of bases not matched to a gene: 8. The CDR3 is made up of 16 amino acids. Germline CDR1 is GTSNPN and CDR2 is SVGIG (reference sequence). The CDR3 sequence: CAWSEGLAGRGGELFF. CDR3 DNA sequence: TGTGCCTGGAGCGAGGGACTAGCGGGACGGGGCGGGGAGCTGTTTTTT.

The V and J genes are TRBV19 and TRBJ2-7; 7 bases align to TRBD1. V was clipped by 6 bases and J by 2 bases; unmatched bases: 4. In germline, CDR1 is LNHDA, CDR2 SQIVND (reference sequence). The length of the CDR3 is 13 residues. The CDR3 coding sequence is TGTGCCAGTAGGAGACAGGGAACCTACGAGCAGTACTTC. Its protein product is CASRRQGTYEQYF.

The rearrangement uses TRBV19 and TRBJ2-7, with D possibly called TRBD1 or TRBD2 (5 bases each). Looked up from germline, CDR1 is LNHDA and CDR2 is SQIVND (reference sequence). The V and J ends lost 9 bases and 3 bases respectively, with 15 bases between them. The length of the CDR3 is 13 residues. CDR3 DNA sequence: TGTGCCAGCACGGGACCCGGCTTCTACGAGCAGTACTTC. It specifies CASTGPGFYEQYF.

The rearrangement joins TRBV19 to TRBJ2-6; D call uncertain. V lost 7 bases, J lost 1 base, and 14 bases lay in between. CDR3 length: 16 amino acids. The germline CDR1 and CDR2 sequences are LNHDA and SQIVND (reference sequence). CDR3 amino acids: CASNPQTQSGANVLTF. The CDR3 DNA is TGTGCCAGTAACCCGCAGACACAGTCTGGGGCCAACGTCCTGACTTTC.

The J gene is TRBJ2-7, the V gene TRBV5-4; 8 nucleotides agree with TRBD2. CDR3 length equals 16 residues. Germline loops: CDR1 SGHNT, CDR2 YYREEE (reference sequence). Trimming took 0 bases from V and 9 from J; bases not matched to a gene: 14. CDR3 in DNA: TGTGCCAGCAGCTTGGGAGGGACTAGTGAAAGATCGTTGCAGTACTTC. As protein: CASSLGGTSERSLQYF.

This clone was recorded only once. The chain combines TRBV5-1 with TRBJ2-1; D is undetermined. V gave up 4 bases and J gave up 5 bases, with 10 bases separating them. There are 13 residues in the CDR3. Germline CDR1 reads SGHRS; CDR2 reads YFSETQ. The CDR3 DNA sequence: TGCGCCAGCAGCCCCCTCACGGACAATGAGCAGTTCTTC. As protein: CASSPLTDNEQFF.

The chain joins TRBV5-1 to TRBJ1-3; no reliable D call. The germline CDR1 and CDR2 sequences are SGHRS and YFSETQ. The V gene lost 5 bases and the J gene lost 0 bases, with 15 bases spanning the gap. CDR3 size: 16 residues. The CDR3 loop is CASSEGTRVSGNTIYF. In nucleotides, the CDR3 is TGCGCCAGCAGTGAGGGAACTCGGGTCTCTGGAAACACCATATATTTT.

The chain employs TRBV11-3 and TRBJ2-5, with 11 bases lining up with TRBD2. The length of the CDR3 is 17 residues. Losses at the gene ends were 5 bases for V and 2 bases for J; bases not matched to a gene: 10. Per germline, CDR1 SGHNT and CDR2 YENEEA. The CDR3 nucleotides are TGTGCCAGCAGCCTCATTCTCGGGACTAGCGGACAAGAGACCCAGTACTTC. Translation gives CASSLILGTSGQETQYF.

The chain recombines TRBV5-1 with TRBJ1-2; TRBD1 agrees at 8 bases. Germline lookup yields CDR1 SGHRS and CDR2 YFSETQ. The CDR3 loop spans 14 amino acids. J gave up 9 bases and V 4 bases, and 11 bases lay outside the gene matches. The CDR3 sequence: CASSPDRGRLSYTF. The CDR3, as DNA: TGCGCCAGCAGCCCAGACAGGGGCCGCCTGAGCTACACCTTC.

The CDR3 DNA reads as TGTGCCAGCAGCTTGGAATGGACCACTGAAGCTTTCTTT. It translates to CASSLEWTTEAFF. This chain joins TRBV5-4 and TRBJ1-1, with no clear D. CDR3 size: 13 residues. Trimming left V 0 bases short and J 4 bases short, with 7 bases between. Looked up from germline, CDR1 is SGHNT and CDR2 is YYREEE (reference sequence).

This chain uses TRBV9 with TRBJ1-3; no reliable D call. CDR1 SGDLS and CDR2 YYNGEE come from the germline V gene. This CDR3 comprises 16 residues. The ends were cut back, 0 bases at V and 0 bases at J, with 10 bases in the middle. This CDR3 is CASSVGSTSSGNTIYF. The CDR3 DNA reads TGTGCCAGCAGCGTAGGTTCGACGAGCTCTGGAAACACCATATATTTT.

This chain links TRBV18 with TRBJ1-5; D may be TRBD1 (5 bases). Trimming left V 4 bases short and J 1 base short, with 8 bases between. This CDR3 comprises 14 residues. Per germline, CDR1 KGHSH and CDR2 LQKENI. CDR3 in amino acids: CASSRGGSNQPQHF. DNA of the CDR3: TGTGCCAGCTCACGTGGGGGGAGCAATCAGCCCCAGCATTTT.